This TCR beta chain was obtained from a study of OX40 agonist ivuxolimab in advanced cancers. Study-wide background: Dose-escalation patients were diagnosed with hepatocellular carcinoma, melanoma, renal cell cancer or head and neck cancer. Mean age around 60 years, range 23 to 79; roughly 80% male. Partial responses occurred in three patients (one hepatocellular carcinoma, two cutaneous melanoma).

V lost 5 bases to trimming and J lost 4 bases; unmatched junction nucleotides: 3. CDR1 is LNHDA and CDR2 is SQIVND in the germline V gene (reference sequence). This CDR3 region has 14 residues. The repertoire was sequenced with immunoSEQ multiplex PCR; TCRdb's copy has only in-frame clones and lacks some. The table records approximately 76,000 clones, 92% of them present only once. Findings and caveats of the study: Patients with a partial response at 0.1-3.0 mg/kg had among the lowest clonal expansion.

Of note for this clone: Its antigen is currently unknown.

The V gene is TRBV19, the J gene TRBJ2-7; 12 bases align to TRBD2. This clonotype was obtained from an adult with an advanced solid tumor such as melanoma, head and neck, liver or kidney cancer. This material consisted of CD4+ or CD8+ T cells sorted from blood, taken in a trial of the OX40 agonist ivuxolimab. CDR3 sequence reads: CASSLGLAGYEQYF. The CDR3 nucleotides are TGTGCCAGTAGTCTTGGACTAGCGGGATACGAGCAGTACTTC.